The rows below give T cell receptor beta chains drawn from one sample of a study of blood T cell repertoires in COVID-19. Profiled with immunoSEQ multiplex PCR; TCRdb holds only in-frame clones, not every one. The data hold 400,000 or so clones, with roughly 87% observed a single time. The sample was PBMCs or T cells enriched from blood (not recorded which). The receptors shown here come from a man aged 18 to 29 who had recovered from COVID-19. Each CDR3 is given with its conserved first and last residue. Fields, in order: D gene, clone size, V gene, J gene, CDR3 protein, CDR3 DNA. A D gene is named only where the DNA matches it firmly. Some rows mark clone size as missing; the rest say once, few, many or name a class of expanded clone.

NA	NA	TRBV5-1	TRBJ1-2	CASSSEIGRNSYGYTF	TGCGCCAGCAGCTCGGAGATAGGAAGGAACTCCTATGGCTACACCTTC
NA	once	TRBV9	TRBJ1-2	CASQNQGLSGYTF	TGTGCCAGCCAAAACCAGGGTTTGTCCGGCTACACCTTC
NA	NA	TRBV5-1	TRBJ1-2	CASSRTGFFYGYTF	TGCGCCAGCAGCCGTACAGGGTTCTTCTATGGCTACACCTTC
NA	NA	TRBV7-2	TRBJ1-1	CASSLEAGNTEAFF	TGTGCCAGCAGCTTAGAGGCGGGGAACACTGAAGCTTTCTTT
NA	NA	TRBV4-1	TRBJ2-7	CASSQVTSSQYEQYF	TGCGCCAGCAGCCAAGTTACGTCTAGCCAGTACGAGCAGTACTTC
NA	once	TRBV18	TRBJ1-4	CASSPKVTATNEKLFF	TGTGCCAGCTCACCAAAGGTGACAGCAACTAATGAAAAACTGTTTTTT
NA	NA	TRBV10-1	TRBJ1-2	CASSSGQTGEGYTF	TGCGCCAGCAGCTCCGGACAGACCGGGGAGGGCTACACCTTC
TRBD1	NA	TRBV9	TRBJ1-2	CASSAGTGDMHGYTF	TGTGCCAGCAGCGCCGGGACAGGGGATATGCATGGCTACACCTTC
NA	NA	TRBV6-5	TRBJ2-2	CASSYEQGRFSGELFF	TGTGCCAGCAGTTACGAACAGGGAAGATTTTCCGGGGAGCTGTTTTTT
NA	NA	TRBV9	TRBJ2-3	CASSVGLITDTQYF	TGTGCCAGCAGCGTAGGACTTATCACAGATACGCAGTATTTT
NA	NA	TRBV5-1	TRBJ2-4	CASSEKNIQYF	TGCGCCAGCAGTGAGAAAAACATTCAGTACTTC
NA	once	TRBV9	TRBJ2-3	CASSVAGQTLDTQYF	TGTGCCAGCAGCGTAGCAGGGCAGACGCTGGATACGCAGTATTTT